Listed here are 5 T cell receptor beta chains from one sample, sequenced in a study of shared T cell receptors in the human thymus. Sequencing used immunoSEQ multiplex PCR; TCRdb keeps in-frame clones, though not all of them. In the table there are over 350,000 clones, approximately 95% of which are singletons. The specimen sequenced was thymocytes. The source of these receptors is a human donor.

The chain couples TRBV19 to TRBJ2-1, with unresolved D. Trimming stripped 4 bases from V and 0 bases from J, with 7 bases between. The CDR3 covers 14 residues. The germline V gene encodes CDR1 LNHDA and CDR2 SQIVND (reference sequence). The CDR3: CASSNRRSYNEQFF. The CDR3 nucleotides are TGTGCCAGTAGTAACCGACGCTCCTACAATGAGCAGTTCTTC.

The chain uses TRBV2 and TRBJ1-2, with 12 bases that match TRBD1. After removal of 6 bases from V and 2 bases from J, the junction contained 4 bases not matched to a gene. This CDR3 is built from 15 residues. The germline gives CDR1 SNHLY, CDR2 FYNNEI. CDR3 amino acids: CASRGQGALNYGYTF. The CDR3 region has the DNA TGTGCCAGCAGGGGACAGGGGGCGCTAAACTATGGCTACACCTTC.

This rearrangement joins TRBV15 to TRBJ2-7, with TRBD2 matching over 9 bases. The CDR3 is made up of 17 amino acids. V lost 2 bases to trimming and J lost 2 bases; unmatched junction nucleotides: 10. Germline-derived CDR1 and CDR2 are LNHNV and YYDKDF (reference sequence). CDR3 region: CATSRWGGASGTYEQYF. The CDR3 DNA is TGTGCCACCAGCAGATGGGGTGGGGCTAGCGGGACCTACGAGCAGTACTTC.

As DNA, the CDR3 is TGTGCCAGCAGCTTATACAGGAACACTGAAGCTTTCTTT. Protein product: CASSLYRNTEAFF. The rearrangement links TRBV11-2 to TRBJ1-1; D is ambiguous. This CDR3 spans 13 amino acids. Germline CDR1 and CDR2: SGHAT and FQNNGV. The germline V and J ends were trimmed by 2 bases and 1 base, with 5 bases remaining between them.

This chain uses TRBV25-1 with TRBJ1-3; the D is unclear. Germline assignment: CDR1 MGHDK and CDR2 SYGVNS. CDR3 length: 15 amino acids. The V end was cut by 1 base, the J end by 1 base, with 8 bases between. CDR3 sequence: CASSESHESGNTIYF. The CDR3 DNA follows: TGTGCCAGCAGTGAATCCCACGAGTCTGGAAACACCATATATTTT.